The clone carrying this T cell receptor (beta chain) was seen a few times. Germline-derived CDR1 and CDR2 are SEHNR and FQNEAQ (reference sequence). V trimming: 3 bases; J trimming: 9 bases; junction bases outside the gene matches: 10. CDR3 length: 14 residues. These data belong to a study of T cells in Graves' hyperthyroidism and ophthalmopathy. Amplified TCR beta CDR3 regions derived from RNA transcripts. RT-PCR in the first round (using the HTBI primer set) targeted the TCR CDR3. TCRdb processed the multiplex PCR reads anew with MiXCR; each CDR3 protein has one entry. Here the sample spans some 380,000 distinct CDR3 sequences, 13% being singletons. The blood sample dates from first hyperthyroidism diagnosis, preceding any ophthalmopathy symptoms. PBMCs were sourced from approximately 9 ml fresh peripheral blood.

V and J are TRBV7-9 and TRBJ2-5; 7 positions agree with TRBD1. The receptor's source is a man between 25 and 39 years old with Graves' hyperthyroidism that later progressed to Graves' ophthalmopathy. Sequences were obtained from blood. The CDR3 loop reads CASSFSDRLEAQYF. The CDR3 coding sequence is TGTGCCAGCAGCTTCTCGGACAGGCTGGAGGCCCAGTACTTC. The full variable domain, its missing parts supplied by reference TRBV7-9 and TRBJ2-5, is DTGVSQNPRHKITKRGQNVTFRCDPISEHNRLYWYRQTLGQGPEFLTYFQNEAQLEKSRLLSDRFSAERPKGSFSTLEIQRTEQGDSAMYLCASSFSDRLEAQYFGPGTRLLVL.